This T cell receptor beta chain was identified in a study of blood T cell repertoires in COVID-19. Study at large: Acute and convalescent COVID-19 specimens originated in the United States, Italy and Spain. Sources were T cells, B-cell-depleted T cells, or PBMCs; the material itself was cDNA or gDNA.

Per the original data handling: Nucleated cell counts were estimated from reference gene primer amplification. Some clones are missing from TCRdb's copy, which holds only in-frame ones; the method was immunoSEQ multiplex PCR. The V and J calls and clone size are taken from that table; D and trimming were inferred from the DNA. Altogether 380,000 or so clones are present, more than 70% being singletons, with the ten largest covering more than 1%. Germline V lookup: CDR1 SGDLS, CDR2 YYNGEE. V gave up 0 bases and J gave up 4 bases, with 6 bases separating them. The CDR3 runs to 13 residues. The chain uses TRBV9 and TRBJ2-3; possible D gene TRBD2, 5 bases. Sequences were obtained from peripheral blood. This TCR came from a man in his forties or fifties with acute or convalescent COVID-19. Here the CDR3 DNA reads TGTGCCAGCAGCGTAGGAGGGCCAGATACGCAGTATTTT. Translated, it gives CASSVGGPDTQYF.